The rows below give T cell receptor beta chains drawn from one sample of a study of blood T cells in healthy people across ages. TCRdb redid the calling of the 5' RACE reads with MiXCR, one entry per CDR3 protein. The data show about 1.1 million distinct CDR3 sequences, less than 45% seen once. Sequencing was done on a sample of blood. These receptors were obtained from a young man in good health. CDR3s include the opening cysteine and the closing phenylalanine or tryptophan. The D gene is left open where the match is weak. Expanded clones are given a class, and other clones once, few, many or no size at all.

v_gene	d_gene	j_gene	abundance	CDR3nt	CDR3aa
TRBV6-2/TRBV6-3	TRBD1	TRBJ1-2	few	TGTGCCAGCACCAGCCCCCGGGGACAGCGCTATGGCTACACCTTC	CASTSPRGQRYGYTF
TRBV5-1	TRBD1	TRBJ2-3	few	TGCGCCAGCAGCTTTGGGAGGACAGGGATCACAGATACGCAGTATTTT	CASSFGRTGITDTQYF
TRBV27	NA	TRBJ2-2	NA	TGTGCCGGTCTGATAAACACCGGGGAGCTGTTTTTT	CAGLINTGELFF
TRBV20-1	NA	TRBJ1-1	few	TGCAGTGCTAGAGATCATCTGGGGGTCAGGAACACTGAAGCTTTCTTT	CSARDHLGVRNTEAFF
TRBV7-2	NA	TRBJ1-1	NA	TGTGCCAGCAGCTTAGCAATCTTAGGACGGACGAACACTGAAGCTTTCTTT	CASSLAILGRTNTEAFF
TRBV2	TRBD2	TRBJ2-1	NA	TGTGCCAGCAGACTGGAGCTAGCGGGGGGGCGGTTGAATGAGCAGTTCTTC	CASRLELAGGRLNEQFF
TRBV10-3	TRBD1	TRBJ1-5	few	TGTGCCATCAGTGAGGGTCCGGGACAGGGGGCTGGACAGCCCCAGCATTTT	CAISEGPGQGAGQPQHF
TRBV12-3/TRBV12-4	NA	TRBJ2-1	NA	TGTGCCAGCAGCCGATTTGAGCAGGTCGGGAATGAGCAGTTCTTC	CASSRFEQVGNEQFF
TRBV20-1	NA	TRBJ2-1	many	TGCAGTGCTAGAGCCCCTGGGGTGTACAATGAGCAGTTCTTC	CSARAPGVYNEQFF
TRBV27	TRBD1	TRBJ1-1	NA	TGTGCCAGCAGTTCCCTACAGGGGAGGGCTTTCTTT	CASSSLQGRAFF
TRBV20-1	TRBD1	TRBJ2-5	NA	TGCAGTGGTTGGGTGGACAGGGTAGAGACCCAGTACTTC	CSGWVDRVETQYF
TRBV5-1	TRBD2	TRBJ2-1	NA	TGCGCCAGCAGTCCTGGGGGAGCGGGGGGATACAATGAGCAGTTCTTC	CASSPGGAGGYNEQFF
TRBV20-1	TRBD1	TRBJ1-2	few	TGCAGTCCTCGGACCGGGACAGGGGCATTATTAGAGGGCTACACCTTC	CSPRTGTGALLEGYTF
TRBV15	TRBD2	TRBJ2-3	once	TGTGCCACCAGCTGGGGGAGGGAGCAGTATTTT	CATSWGREQYF
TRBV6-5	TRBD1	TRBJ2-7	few	TGTGCCAGCAGCCGGACAGGCTTACTCTCCTACGAGCAGTACTTC	CASSRTGLLSYEQYF
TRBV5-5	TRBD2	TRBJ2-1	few	TGTGCCAGCAGCCCTACACGGACTAGCGGGCCCAATGAGCAGTTCTTC	CASSPTRTSGPNEQFF
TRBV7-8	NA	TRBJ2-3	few	TGTGCCAGCAGCTTGGGAGACAGAGATACGCAGTATTTT	CASSLGDRDTQYF
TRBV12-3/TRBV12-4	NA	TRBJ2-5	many	TGTGCCAGCAGTTTAGAGGGGTTCCAAGAGACCCAGTACTTC	CASSLEGFQETQYF
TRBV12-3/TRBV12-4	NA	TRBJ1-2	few	TGTGCCAGCAGCCCAATGGGGGACTATGGCTACACCTTC	CASSPMGDYGYTF
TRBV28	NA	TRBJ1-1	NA	TGTGCCAGCAGTTTGGAGGTTGGGGGCGATGAAGCTTTCTTT	CASSLEVGGDEAFF
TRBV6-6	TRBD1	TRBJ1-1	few	TGTGCCAGCGCCGACAGGGTTCGCACTGAAGCTTTCTTT	CASADRVRTEAFF
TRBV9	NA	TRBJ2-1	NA	TGTGCCAGCAGCGTAGAAGGCCGAGCAACGAATGAGCAGTTCTTC	CASSVEGRATNEQFF
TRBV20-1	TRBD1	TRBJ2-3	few	TGCAGTGCTAGTGAGGGCAGGGGGTGGACAGATACGCAGTATTTT	CSASEGRGWTDTQYF
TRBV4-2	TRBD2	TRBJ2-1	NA	TGTGCCAGCAGCCAAGAAACTAGCGGGGGCAACAATGAGCAGTTCTTC	CASSQETSGGNNEQFF
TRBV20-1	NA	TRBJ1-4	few	TGCAGTGCTAGAGACCAGACAGTGCGGCTGTTTTTT	CSARDQTVRLFF
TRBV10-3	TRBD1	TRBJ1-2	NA	TGTGCCATCAGTGAGTCGGGACAGGGCAACTATGGCTACACCTTC	CAISESGQGNYGYTF
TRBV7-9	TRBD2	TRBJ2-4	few	TGTGCCAGCAGCTTGGGGGAGGGGACTCTCCCCTTCAGTCAGTACTTC	CASSLGEGTLPFSQYF
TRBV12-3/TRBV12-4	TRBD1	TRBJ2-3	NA	TGTGCCAGCAGTTCCTCGGACAGGGGTAGCACAGATACGCAGTATTTT	CASSSSDRGSTDTQYF
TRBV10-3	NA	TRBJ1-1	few	TGTGCCATCAGTGAATGGGGATCCGGGGAGGGCGACACTGAAGCTTTCTTT	CAISEWGSGEGDTEAFF
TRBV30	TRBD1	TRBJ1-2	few	TGTGCCTGGAGTCGAATCTATCCGGGACAGAAAAAGGGTGGCTACACCTTC	CAWSRIYPGQKKGGYTF
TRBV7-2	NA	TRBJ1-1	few	TGTGCCAGCAGCTCTAGGGGGTCGGACACTGAAGCTTTCTTT	CASSSRGSDTEAFF
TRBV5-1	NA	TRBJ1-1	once	TGCGCCAGCAGCGGAACAGGGTATGACACTGAAGCTTTCTTT	CASSGTGYDTEAFF
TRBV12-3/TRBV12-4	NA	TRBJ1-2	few	TGTGCCAGCAGAATCGGGACACGAAAGGGCTACACCTTC	CASRIGTRKGYTF
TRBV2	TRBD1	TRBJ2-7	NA	TGTGCCAGCAATCGAGGGGGCCTGGGCTACGAGCAGTACTTC	CASNRGGLGYEQYF
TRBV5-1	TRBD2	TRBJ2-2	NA	TGCGCCTCCGGGACTAGAGACACCGGGGAGCTGTTTTTT	CASGTRDTGELFF
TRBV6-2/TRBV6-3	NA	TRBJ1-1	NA	TGTGCCAGCAGTTACCCTAGACAGGTCGAGAACACTGAAGCTTTCTTT	CASSYPRQVENTEAFF
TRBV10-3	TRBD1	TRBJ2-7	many	TGTGCCATCAGTGGGACAGGGAGCTCCTACGAGCAGTACTTC	CAISGTGSSYEQYF
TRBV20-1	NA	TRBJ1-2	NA	TGCAGTGTCCCCCGCTCGCCGTATGGCTACACCTTC	CSVPRSPYGYTF
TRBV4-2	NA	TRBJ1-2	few	TGTGCCAGCAGCCAAAATCGGAACTATGGCTACACCTTC	CASSQNRNYGYTF
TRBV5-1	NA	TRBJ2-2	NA	TGCGCCAGCAGCTTGGGACAGGAAGGCGGGGAGCTGTTTTTT	CASSLGQEGGELFF
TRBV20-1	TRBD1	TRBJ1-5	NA	TGCAGTGCTAGAGCCGGGACAGGCAATCAGCCCCGGCATTTT	CSARAGTGNQPRHF
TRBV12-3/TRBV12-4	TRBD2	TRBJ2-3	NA	TGTGCCAGCAGTTTTAGAGCGGGGGCCACAGATACGCAGTATTTT	CASSFRAGATDTQYF
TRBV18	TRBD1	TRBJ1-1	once	TGTGCCAGCTCAGCTTTGACAGGGGGCGGCGATTTTAGAACTGAAGCTTTCTTT	CASSALTGGGDFRTEAFF
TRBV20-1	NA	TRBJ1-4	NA	TGCAGTGCTAGCCCAGGTCCCTGGGGTGACGAAAAACTGTTTTTT	CSASPGPWGDEKLFF
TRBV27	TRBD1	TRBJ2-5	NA	TGTGCCAGCAGTTTAGGACAGGGGTTCCAAGAGACCCAGTACTTC	CASSLGQGFQETQYF
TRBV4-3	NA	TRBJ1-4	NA	TGCGCCAGCAGCCAAGGCACCCTAGGGGTGCGGGGAAAACTGTTTTTT	CASSQGTLGVRGKLFF
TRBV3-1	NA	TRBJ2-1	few	TGTGCCAGCAGCCAAGGAGTAGCGACCTACAATGAGCAGTTCTTC	CASSQGVATYNEQFF
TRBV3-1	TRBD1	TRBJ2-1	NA	TGTACCAGCAGCCCTCTGACAGGGAAGGCGTACAATGAGCAGTTCTTC	CTSSPLTGKAYNEQFF
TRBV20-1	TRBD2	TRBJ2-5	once	TGCAGTGAAGTTGGGGCTAGCGGAAAAGGGGAGACCCAGTACTTC	CSEVGASGKGETQYF
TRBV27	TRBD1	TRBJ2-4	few	TGTGCCAGCAGTTCAGGGACAGACAGGGAGAGCATTCAGTACTTC	CASSSGTDRESIQYF
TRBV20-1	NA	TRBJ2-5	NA	TGCAGTGCTGGCGGGTATTACCAAGAGACCCAGTACTTC	CSAGGYYQETQYF
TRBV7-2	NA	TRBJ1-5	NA	TGTGTCAGCAGCTTGGACGGGGCGAATCAGCCCCAGCATTTT	CVSSLDGANQPQHF